The rows below give T cell receptor beta chains drawn from one sample of a study of response to subunit inactivated influenza vaccine. TCRdb redid the calling of the RT-PCR reads with MiXCR, one entry per CDR3 protein. This sample yields 280,000 or so distinct CDR3 sequences, of which 21% are seen a single time; around 9.6% belongs to the top ten. Sequencing used PBMCs from blood, obtained approximately 20 months after vaccination. These receptors were obtained from a man between 50 and 70 years old who received an inactivated influenza vaccine. Each CDR3 is given with its conserved first and last residue. Each record gives: clone size, V gene, J gene, D gene, CDR3 protein, CDR3 DNA. D genes are given only for firm matches. Expanded clones get a size class; other rows say once, few or many, or leave the size out.

NA	TRBV10-3	TRBJ1-2	NA	CAIGADEGYTF	TGTGCCATCGGAGCCGATGAGGGCTACACCTTC
NA	TRBV18	TRBJ1-4	NA	CASSPTNEKLFF	TGTGCCAGCTCACCAACTAATGAAAAACTGTTTTTT
many	TRBV6-4	TRBJ2-1	TRBD1	CASSLDTGVDEQFF	TGTGCCAGCAGCCTAGACACAGGGGTGGACGAGCAGTTCTTC
many	TRBV10-3	TRBJ1-2	NA	CAISLWDGKEGYTF	TGTGCCATCAGTCTCTGGGACGGGAAAGAGGGCTACACCTTC
NA	TRBV6-2/TRBV6-3	TRBJ1-5	NA	CASSFLTTTPTAQHF	TGTGCCAGCAGTTTCCTGACAACGACCCCCACAGCCCAGCATTTT
NA	TRBV29-1	TRBJ2-1	TRBD2	CSVSGGPGEQFF	TGCAGCGTTAGCGGGGGGCCGGGTGAGCAGTTCTTC
NA	TRBV14	TRBJ1-6	NA	CASSPGDRFNSPLHF	TGTGCCAGCAGCCCCGGGGACCGCTTTAATTCACCCCTCCACTTT
many	TRBV4-1	TRBJ1-4	NA	CASSLGRAEKLFF	TGCGCCAGCAGCCTTGGGCGGGCCGAAAAACTGTTTTTT
few	TRBV20-1	TRBJ2-5	NA	CSARDHRGWETQYF	TGCAGTGCTAGAGATCACCGGGGTTGGGAGACCCAGTACTTC
NA	TRBV12-3/TRBV12-4	TRBJ1-6	TRBD1	CASSTGGDSPLHF	TGTGCCAGCAGTACAGGGGGAGATTCACCCCTCCACTTT
few	TRBV5-6	TRBJ2-7	NA	CASSSGRRGEQYF	TGTGCCAGCAGCTCAGGGAGAAGGGGGGAGCAGTACTTC
many	TRBV20-1	TRBJ2-2	NA	CSGYVGTGELFF	TGCAGTGGATATGTGGGCACCGGGGAGCTGTTTTTT
few	TRBV7-9	TRBJ2-1	TRBD2	CASSLFSSGSTDEQFF	TGTGCCAGCAGCTTATTCTCTAGCGGGAGTACCGATGAGCAGTTCTTC
NA	TRBV3-1	TRBJ2-2	NA	CASSYRGDGELFF	TGTGCCAGCAGCTACCGGGGAGACGGGGAGCTGTTTTTT
NA	TRBV27	TRBJ2-5	NA	CASSPPGLAGETQYF	TGTGCCAGCAGTCCCCCGGGACTCGCGGGGGAGACCCAGTACTTC
NA	TRBV29-1	TRBJ1-4	NA	CSVWTRGEKLFF	TGCAGCGTTTGGACTAGGGGCGAAAAACTGTTTTTT